This T cell receptor beta chain is from a study of CD8+ T cells in alopecia areata. Overall study: Those treated were given oral tofacitinib at 5 to 10 mg twice daily.

Treatment here: oral pan-JAK inhibitor, 5-10 mg twice daily. Extracted RNA was reverse transcribed into cDNA, the sequencing template. The protocol was immunoSEQ multiplex PCR, while the TCRdb copy is restricted to in-frame clones and leaves out a portion. The table includes 150,000 to 200,000 clones, roughly three fifths detected once. The CDR3 contains 13 residues. Trimming removed 7 bases from V and 7 bases from J, with 16 bases in between. Germline V gene lookup returns CDR1 MNHEY and CDR2 SVGAGI. Study results and limitations: Researchers reported that TCR sharing among patients proved less clear than in mice, possibly HLA-linked.

On this clone itself: Its target is not known.

The chain carries TRBV6-5 and TRBJ1-2, with D perhaps TRBD1 (6 bases). The origin of this receptor is a human donor with alopecia areata. This sample comprised CD4+ T cells sorted from blood, obtained at week 4, from a patient treated with tofacitinib. In DNA form, the CDR3 reads TGTGCCAGCACCCGCAGCAGGGGTTCTGGCTACACCTTC. It translates to CASTRSRGSGYTF.